These 27 T cell receptor beta chains were all obtained from the same sample, sequenced in a study of T cells in Graves' hyperthyroidism and ophthalmopathy. TCR beta CDR3 region amplification was performed from RNA transcripts. The HTBI set primed first-round TCR CDR3 RT-PCR. MiXCR, applied by TCRdb to the multiplex PCR reads, yields one record per CDR3 protein. The data show around 620,000 distinct CDR3 sequences, with roughly 16% seen just once and 3.8% held by the top ten. The sample consisted of blood. These receptors originate from a woman aged 25 to 39 with Graves' hyperthyroidism.

This clonotype was detected ten times or more. This chain joins TRBV20-1 and TRBJ2-7; 12 nucleotides agree with TRBD2. CDR3 length equals 14 residues. In germline, CDR1 is DFQATT, CDR2 SNEGSKA (reference sequence). Trimming took 1 base from V and 7 from J; bases not matched to a gene: 5. The CDR3 spells CSARGLAGVGEQYF. The CDR3 nucleotides are TGCAGTGCTAGAGGACTAGCGGGAGTGGGGGAGCAGTACTTC.

This clonotype was counted ten times or more. The V call is TRBV7-2, the J call TRBJ2-1; 11 positions agree with TRBD2. The CDR3 is made up of 16 amino acids. The V and J ends lost 5 bases and 9 bases, in that order; junction bases with no gene match: 12. The germline V gene encodes CDR1 SGHTA and CDR2 FQGNSA. The CDR3 loop is CASSQRSTSGSGEQFF. Written as DNA, the CDR3 is TGTGCCAGCAGCCAAAGGTCCACTAGCGGGAGCGGTGAGCAGTTCTTC. The full variable domain, rest sourced from reference TRBV7-2 and TRBJ2-1, is GAGVSQSPSNKVTEKGKDVELRCDPISGHTALYWYRQSLGQGLEFLIYFQGNSAPDKSGLPSDRFSAERTGGSVSTLTIQRTQQEDSAVYLCASSQRSTSGSGEQFFGPGTRLTVL.

This clonotype came up many times. The chain links TRBV2 to TRBJ1-3; unclear D gene. Germline V gene data show CDR1 as SNHLY and CDR2 as FYNNEI. The CDR3 is made up of 14 amino acids. Trimming shortened V by 4 bases and J by 0 bases, and 7 bases separated the two germline ends. The CDR3: CASSVPSSGNTIYF. The CDR3 DNA reads TGTGCCAGCAGTGTCCCGTCCTCTGGAAACACCATATATTTT.

In this sample, this clonotype turned up a few times. V is TRBV15 and J is TRBJ1-2; a possible D gene is TRBD1 (5 bases). V lost 1 base to trimming and J lost 0 bases, with 12 bases between them. The V gene's germline CDR1 is LNHNV and CDR2 YYDKDF (reference sequence). This CDR3 has 16 amino acids. CDR3 in DNA: TGTGCCACCAGCAGAGCCCGGGGAGGGGCTAACTATGGCTACACCTTC. This sequence encodes CATSRARGGANYGYTF.

A few counts support this clonotype. The V and J genes are TRBV7-8 and TRBJ1-5; TRBD1 matches 8 bases. The V gene end was trimmed by 5 bases and the J gene end by 7 bases; junction bases not matched to a gene: 10. CDR1 and CDR2 (germline): SGHVS, FQNEAQ. The length of the CDR3 is 15 residues. CDR3 region: CASSPDRERRQPQHF. CDR3 sequence (DNA): TGTGCCAGCAGCCCGGACAGGGAAAGGCGGCAGCCCCAGCATTTT.

This clonotype was counted at least ten times. CDR3 nucleotides: TGTGCCTGGAGTGAAAGCGCCCTCCGATTCGAGCAGTACTTC. Translation gives CAWSESALRFEQYF. The genes are TRBV30 and TRBJ2-7; no clear D gene. Trimming took off 1 base at V and 6 bases at J, with 16 bases between the two ends. This CDR3 comprises 14 residues. Germline V lookup: CDR1 GTSNPN, CDR2 SVGIG (reference sequence).

The chain recombines TRBV4-1 with TRBJ2-1, with 9 bases aligning to TRBD2. The CDR3 extends over 16 amino acids. The germline gives CDR1 MGHRA, CDR2 YSYEKL. V lost 0 bases, J lost 7 bases, and 7 bases stayed unmatched. CDR3 bases: TGCGCCAGCAGCCAAGAGTCCGGGACTAGCTTTAATGAGCAGTTCTTC. It codes for CASSQESGTSFNEQFF.

This clonotype occurred many times. The gene calls are TRBV28 and TRBJ2-7; 7 nucleotides align to TRBD2. Per the germline V gene, CDR1 is MDHEN and CDR2 is SYDVKM. This CDR3 has 11 residues. Losses at the gene ends were 8 bases for V and 4 bases for J; bases not matched to a gene: 2. For the CDR3, the DNA is TGTGCCAGCGGCGGGGGATACGAGCAGTACTTC. Translated: CASGGGYEQYF.

This clonotype was detected ten times or more. The rearrangement uses TRBV11-2 and TRBJ1-6, with D possibly being TRBD1 (5 bases). V lost 10 bases and J 10 bases, leaving 14 bases between the germline ends. This CDR3 spans 12 amino acids. CDR1 and CDR2 (germline): SGHAT, FQNNGV. DNA of the CDR3: TGTGCCACGGGGACCCCGATGTCACCCCTCCACTTT. This codes for CATGTPMSPLHF.

The chain combines TRBV20-1 with TRBJ2-6; 9 nucleotides match TRBD2. There are 16 residues in the CDR3. Germline CDR1 and CDR2: DFQATT and SNEGSKA (reference sequence). As DNA, the CDR3 is TGCAGCGGGACCGGGACTAGCACATCTGGGGCCAACGTCCTGACTTTC. This gives the protein CSGTGTSTSGANVLTF.

The table lists this clonotype with many counts. The chain joins TRBV7-2 to TRBJ1-2; TRBD1 aligns across 8 bases. The length of the CDR3 is 14 residues. Germline-derived CDR1 and CDR2 are SGHTA and FQGNSA. The V gene end was trimmed by 3 bases and the J gene end by 4 bases; junction bases not matched to a gene: 4. The CDR3 nucleotides read TGTGCCAGCAGCTTCCAGGGGGCGAGCTATGGCTACACCTTC. Translating gives CASSFQGASYGYTF.

This clonotype was seen only a few times. This chain connects TRBV4-1 to TRBJ2-1; 12 bases match TRBD2. The CDR3 is 17 residues long. Trimming cost V 2 bases and J 7 bases; bases outside gene matches: 9. Germline V gene lookup returns CDR1 MGHRA and CDR2 YSYEKL. In nucleotides, the CDR3 is TGCGCCAGCAGCCAATTAGCACCGGGACTAGCGGGTAATGAGCAGTTCTTC. This gives the protein CASSQLAPGLAGNEQFF.

The sample holds many counts of this clonotype. This chain joins TRBV6-1 and TRBJ2-7; either TRBD1 or TRBD2 may fit D (5 bases each). The CDR3 totals 16 residues. V shed 5 bases and J shed 1 base, with 18 bases lying between them. Per germline, CDR1 MNHNS and CDR2 SASEGT. The CDR3 DNA reads TGTGCCAGCAGTTACCGGACACTGGGGAGTTCCTACGAGCAGTACTTC. Protein: CASSYRTLGSSYEQYF.

The V and J genes are TRBV11-2 and TRBJ1-6, with a weak D call TRBD1 (6 bases). The V and J ends lost 2 bases and 10 bases respectively, with 12 bases between them. This CDR3 is built from 14 residues. CDR1 SGHAT and CDR2 FQNNGV come from the germline V gene. CDR3 in amino acids: CASSLWRGESPLHF. The CDR3, as DNA: TGTGCCAGCAGCTTATGGAGGGGGGAGTCACCCCTCCACTTT.

Many counts were recorded for this clonotype. The genes are TRBV7-2 and TRBJ2-7; tentatively, D is TRBD1 (5 bases). V shed 1 base and J shed 2 bases, with 18 bases lying between them. The CDR3 is made up of 17 amino acids. Germline assignment: CDR1 SGHTA and CDR2 FQGNSA. CDR3 region: CASSLVQTGIYTYEQYF. The DNA for the CDR3 is TGTGCCAGCAGCTTAGTACAAACAGGAATATATACCTACGAGCAGTACTTC.

This clonotype was detected a few times. V gene TRBV12-3 or TRBV12-4 combines with J gene TRBJ2-1; D may be TRBD1 (5 bases). The CDR3 length is 15 residues. V lost 6 bases to trimming and J lost 0 bases, with 12 bases between them. In DNA, the CDR3 is TGTGCCAGCAGAACAGGTCACAGCTCCTACAATGAGCAGTTCTTC. This gives the protein CASRTGHSSYNEQFF.

The genes are TRBV4-1 and TRBJ2-2, with D unclear. V lost 3 bases, J lost 5 bases, and 10 bases lay in between. The CDR3 is 14 amino acids. From germline, CDR1 is MGHRA and CDR2 YSYEKL. CDR3 in DNA: TGCGCCAGCAGCCACTTTGTGGAGACCGGGGAGCTGTTTTTT. Translated, it gives CASSHFVETGELFF.

In its sample, this clonotype was seen many times. This sequence joins TRBV27 and TRBJ1-6, with D perhaps matching TRBD1 (6 bases). Trimming shortened V by 6 bases and J by 8 bases, and 11 bases separated the two germline ends. CDR3 length: 13 amino acids. Germline V gene data show CDR1 as MNHEY and CDR2 as SMNVEV (reference sequence). CDR3 DNA: TGTGCCAGCAGACAGGGTAGCGATTCACCCCTCCACTTT. The encoded protein is CASRQGSDSPLHF.

Worth noting for this clonotype: The conserved phenylalanine or tryptophan normally closing the CDR3 is absent here, so this likely arose from a read error. The rearrangement links TRBV7-9 to TRBJ1-6; possible D gene TRBD1, 5 bases. Germline V gene data show CDR1 as SEHNR and CDR2 as FQNEAQ (reference sequence). The ends were cut back, 5 bases at V and 8 bases at J, with 10 bases in the middle. The CDR3 length is 13 residues. The CDR3 is CASSIWGDSPLHS. Here the CDR3 DNA reads TGTGCCAGCAGCATTTGGGGGGATTCACCCCTCCACTCT.

V usage is TRBV25-1 and J usage is TRBJ1-2, with no clear D. The germline gives CDR1 MGHDK, CDR2 SYGVNS. V was clipped by 0 bases and J by 3 bases, with 14 bases between them. CDR3 length equals 16 residues. The CDR3 DNA follows: TGTGCCAGCAGTGAATACGCCGGCGGGAGCTACTATGGCTACACCTTC. This sequence encodes CASSEYAGGSYYGYTF.

This clonotype was observed many times. J is TRBJ2-7 and V is TRBV6-6, with D possibly matching TRBD2 (6 bases). This CDR3 is 14 amino acids long. V lost 0 bases and J 0 bases, leaving 6 bases between the germline ends. Germline V CDR1 and CDR2: MNHNY, SVGAGI (reference sequence). CDR3 sequence reads: CASSYSTSSYEQYF. The CDR3 nucleotides are TGTGCCAGCAGTTACTCGACTAGCTCCTACGAGCAGTACTTC.

This clonotype was detected many times. The chain recombines TRBV27 with TRBJ1-3, with a possible D match to TRBD1 (6 bases). V was cut by 5 bases and J by 2 bases, with 16 bases left in between. The CDR3 loop spans 16 amino acids. Looked up from germline, CDR1 is MNHEY and CDR2 is SMNVEV (reference sequence). The CDR3 DNA sequence: TGTGCCAGCAGTCTAACAGGGACGCGGGCTGGAAACACCATATATTTT. Protein sequence: CASSLTGTRAGNTIYF.

This clonotype was found many times. The CDR3 region is CASSKDRNTEAFF. The CDR3 DNA sequence: TGTGCCAGCAGTAAGGACAGGAACACTGAAGCTTTCTTT. The rearrangement uses TRBV2 and TRBJ1-1; D is perhaps TRBD1 (6 bases). The germline CDR1 and CDR2 sequences are SNHLY and FYNNEI. The CDR3 extends over 13 amino acids. The V end lost 5 bases, the J end lost 1 base, and 8 bases lay between the germline ends.

This clonotype is a singleton in its sample. The V call is TRBV28, the J call TRBJ2-1, with 7 bases lining up with TRBD2. Germline lookup yields CDR1 MDHEN and CDR2 SYDVKM. J lost 5 bases, V lost 8 bases, and 9 bases had no gene match. CDR3 size: 14 residues. The CDR3 DNA reads as TGTGCCAGCCAGTCCCAGCGGGGACACAATGAGCAGTTCTTC. It translates to CASQSQRGHNEQFF.

This clonotype was picked up many times. V usage is TRBV20-1 and J usage is TRBJ1-1, with D uncertain. CDR1 is DFQATT and CDR2 is SNEGSKA in the germline V gene (reference sequence). The CDR3 is 15 residues long. V lost 0 bases and J lost 6, with 17 bases in between. The CDR3 protein is CSARDKLSLRAEAFF. The DNA for the CDR3 is TGCAGTGCTAGAGATAAATTGAGCCTGAGGGCTGAAGCTTTCTTT.

This clonotype came up a few times. The chain combines TRBV7-6 with TRBJ2-3; D is possibly TRBD2 (6 bases). The CDR3 sequence is 18 residues long. V was trimmed by 0 bases and J by 2 bases, leaving 18 bases between them. Germline V gives CDR1 SGHVS, CDR2 FNYEAQ. The CDR3 DNA sequence: TGTGCCAGCAGCTTAGCCCCCGGGACTCCCACCCTCACAGATACGCAGTATTTT. Translation: CASSLAPGTPTLTDTQYF.

This clonotype came up many times. The chain joins TRBV3-1 to TRBJ2-1; D gene unclear. V lost 5 bases and J 7 bases, leaving 12 bases between the germline ends. This CDR3 contains 13 residues. Germline V lookup: CDR1 LGHDT, CDR2 YNNKEL (reference sequence). CDR3 amino acids: CASSARLRNEQFF. CDR3 DNA sequence: TGTGCCAGCAGCGCCAGACTGAGGAATGAGCAGTTCTTC.